These T cell receptor beta chains were read from a single sample in a study of T cells in Graves' hyperthyroidism and ophthalmopathy. One entry per CDR3 protein, called by TCRdb with MiXCR from the multiplex PCR reads. The table records some 500,000 distinct CDR3 sequences, around 14% of them present only once. Sequenced input: blood. The receptors derive from a woman aged 18-29 years with Graves' hyperthyroidism. Both conserved end residues are trimmed from each CDR3. D genes are given only for firm matches.

d_gene	v_gene	CDR3aa
.	TRBV13	ASSPRRGINYGYT
.	TRBV11-2	ASSLVAVAGYEQY
.	TRBV30	AWRGGAVNTEAF
.	TRBV18	ASSPPLPSRRAYEQY
.	TRBV5-1	ASSTGDEYSYGFT
TRBD2	TRBV7-3	ASSPGGPETQY
.	TRBV24-1	ATSGGSSTDTQY
TRBD1	TRBV27	ASSIQGGSYEQY
.	TRBV6-1	ASRRGNYGYT
.	TRBV6-2/TRBV6-3	ASSYKGDTQY
.	TRBV28	ASSLSLPAGTQY
.	TRBV7-4	ASSLNAINYGYT
TRBD2	TRBV9	ASSVSSGTTDTQY
.	TRBV10-2	ASSTGPTRPYNEQF
.	TRBV2	ASRGGDQPQH
.	TRBV20-1	SARDPSNLVRAF
.	TRBV18	ASSPSTGTNTEAF
.	TRBV15	ATSRDSRGYNEQF
.	TRBV19	ATNGGGPSQPQH
TRBD1	TRBV20-1	SAYVTGVGNQPQH
.	TRBV19	ASSWVAGDTEAF
.	TRBV9	ASSVTPGPRDSEQY
TRBD2	TRBV10-2	ASSERAGVTDTQY
.	TRBV30	AWSIGRMNTEAF
.	TRBV20-1	SASHRDSGNTIY
.	TRBV7-9	ASSRGRINEKLF
.	TRBV27	ASSLSPLKSPLH
.	TRBV3-1	ASSQGSWSYNEQF
TRBD2	TRBV5-1	ASGLGLAGGSLDTQY